This T cell receptor (beta chain) was profiled in a study of cytomegalovirus exposure and HLA in healthy donors. Vbeta (60) and Jbeta (13) primers were used in the PCR. Sequencing was performed with immunoSEQ multiplex PCR; in TCRdb, only in-frame clones are kept and a portion is missing. The sample has more than 80,000 clones, 86% seen once. Germline V CDR1 and CDR2: SNHLY, FYNNEI. The CDR3 has 19 residues. The ends were cut back, 6 bases at V and 2 bases at J, with 29 bases in the middle. The sequencing input was PBMCs. The TCR sequence derives from a man under 40 in good health and CMV-seropositive. The rearrangement links TRBV2 to TRBJ2-7; D is possibly TRBD1 (6 bases). CDR3 bases: TGTGCCAGCAGAAGCGAATCAGGCACAGGGTTATCCCTCCCCTACGAGCAGTACTTC. Its translation is CASRSESGTGLSLPYEQYF.